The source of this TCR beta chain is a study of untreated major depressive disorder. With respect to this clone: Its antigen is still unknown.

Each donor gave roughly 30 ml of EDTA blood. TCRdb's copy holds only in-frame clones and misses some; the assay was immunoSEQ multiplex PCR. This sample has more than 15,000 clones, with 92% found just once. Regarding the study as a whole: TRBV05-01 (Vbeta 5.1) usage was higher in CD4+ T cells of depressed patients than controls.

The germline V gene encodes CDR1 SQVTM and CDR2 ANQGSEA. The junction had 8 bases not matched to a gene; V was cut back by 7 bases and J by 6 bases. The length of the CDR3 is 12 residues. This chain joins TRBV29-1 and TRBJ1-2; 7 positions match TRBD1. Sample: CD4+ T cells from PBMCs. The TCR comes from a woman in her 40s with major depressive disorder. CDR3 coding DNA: TGCAGCGCCACAGGGGTCTGGGATGGCTACACCTTC. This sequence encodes CSATGVWDGYTF.